This T cell receptor beta chain was found in a study of cytomegalovirus exposure and HLA in healthy donors. Notes on this clone: Its antigen is as yet unknown.

Study-wide results and limits: Trimming of TCR beta V- and J-genes showed a link, identified in a later analysis, to a missense DCLRE1C variant.

It was with 60 Vbeta and 13 Jbeta primers that the PCR ran. Clones were sequenced by immunoSEQ multiplex PCR, and TCRdb holds only the in-frame ones, with some missing. The sample consists of 110,000 or so clones, roughly two thirds of them appearing once. The CDR3 sequence is 14 residues long. V shed 5 bases, J shed 8 bases, and the junction held 8 bases outside the gene matches. Germline CDR1 reads LNHDA; CDR2 reads SQIVND (reference sequence). This clonotype was obtained from a man between 18 and 35 years old in good health and CMV-seropositive. The chain combines TRBV19 with TRBJ1-4; 7 bases agree with TRBD1. What was sequenced was PBMCs. This CDR3 reads CASSGTAQGEKLFF. CDR3 bases: TGTGCCAGTAGTGGGACAGCCCAAGGGGAAAAACTGTTTTTT.